This TCR beta chain is from a study of cytomegalovirus exposure and HLA in healthy donors. This clone was seen a single time. The primer mix had 60 Vbeta and 13 Jbeta primers. Method: immunoSEQ multiplex PCR; TCRdb's copy keeps in-frame clones and lacks some. The sample comprises 200,000 to 250,000 clones, roughly 89% of which are singletons, and 0.9% to 1.1% rests with the top ten. Each donor's status was that of a healthy bone marrow donor. Unrecorded immune exposures were likely, despite nominal health at sampling. The receptor was derived from a woman aged 18-29 years in good health and CMV-seronegative. The material sequenced was PBMCs.

The CDR3 DNA is TGTGCCAGTAGTACGCGGGACAGGGGGAATCCCGGGGAGCTGTTTTTT. Its translation: CASSTRDRGNPGELFF. The V gene is TRBV19, the J gene TRBJ2-2; TRBD1 matches 11 bases. CDR1 and CDR2 (germline): LNHDA, SQIVND (reference sequence). This CDR3 has 16 residues. Trimming removed 4 bases from V and 6 bases from J; junction bases left unmatched: 7.